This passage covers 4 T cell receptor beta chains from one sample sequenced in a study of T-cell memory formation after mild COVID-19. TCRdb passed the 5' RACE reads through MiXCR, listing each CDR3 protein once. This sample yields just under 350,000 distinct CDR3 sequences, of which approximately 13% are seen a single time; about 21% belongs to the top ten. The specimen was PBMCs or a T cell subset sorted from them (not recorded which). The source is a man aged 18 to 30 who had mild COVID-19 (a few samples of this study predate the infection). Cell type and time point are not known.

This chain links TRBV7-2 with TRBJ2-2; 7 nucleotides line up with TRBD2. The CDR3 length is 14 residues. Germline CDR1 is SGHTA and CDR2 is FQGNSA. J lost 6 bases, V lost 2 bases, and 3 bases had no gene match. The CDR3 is CASSLREGSGELFF. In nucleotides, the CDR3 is TGTGCCAGCAGCTTAAGGGAGGGATCCGGGGAGCTGTTTTTT. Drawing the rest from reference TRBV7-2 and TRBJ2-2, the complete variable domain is GAGVSQSPSNKVTEKGKDVELRCDPISGHTALYWYRQSLGQGLEFLIYFQGNSAPDKSGLPSDRFSAERTGGSVSTLTIQRTQQEDSAVYLCASSLREGSGELFFGEGSRLTVL.

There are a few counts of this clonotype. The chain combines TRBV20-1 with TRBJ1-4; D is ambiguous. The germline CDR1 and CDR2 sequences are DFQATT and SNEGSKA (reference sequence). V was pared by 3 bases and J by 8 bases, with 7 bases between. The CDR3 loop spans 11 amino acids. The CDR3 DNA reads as TGCAGTGCTAGGGGAGGAGAAAAACTGTTTTTT. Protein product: CSARGGEKLFF.

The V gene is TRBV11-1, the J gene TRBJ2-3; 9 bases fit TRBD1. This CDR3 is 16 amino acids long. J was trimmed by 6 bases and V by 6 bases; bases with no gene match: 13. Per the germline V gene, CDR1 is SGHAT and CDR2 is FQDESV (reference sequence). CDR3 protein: CASSLLHRGPEDTQYF. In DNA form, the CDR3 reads TGTGCCAGCAGTCTACTTCACAGGGGGCCAGAGGATACGCAGTATTTT.

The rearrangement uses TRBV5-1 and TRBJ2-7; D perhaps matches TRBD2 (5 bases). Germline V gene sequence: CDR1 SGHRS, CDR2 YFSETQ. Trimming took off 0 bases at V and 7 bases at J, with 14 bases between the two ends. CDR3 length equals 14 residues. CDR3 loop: CASSLAPSSREQYF. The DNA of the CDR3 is TGCGCCAGCAGCTTGGCCCCTAGCAGTCGAGAGCAGTACTTC.